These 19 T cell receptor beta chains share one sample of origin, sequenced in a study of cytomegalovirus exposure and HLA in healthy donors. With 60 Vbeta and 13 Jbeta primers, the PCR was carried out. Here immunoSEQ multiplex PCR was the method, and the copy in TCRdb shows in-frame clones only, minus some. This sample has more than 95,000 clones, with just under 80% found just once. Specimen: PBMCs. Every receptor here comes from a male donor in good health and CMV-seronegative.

CDR3 region: CASSVGRVDEQFF. The DNA of the CDR3 is TGTGCCAGCAGCGTAGGCAGGGTTGACGAGCAGTTCTTC. The chain is built from TRBV9 and TRBJ2-1, with D possibly being TRBD1 (5 bases). The CDR3 consists of 13 residues. V was pared by 0 bases and J by 10 bases, with 11 bases between. The germline V gene encodes CDR1 SGDLS and CDR2 YYNGEE. Full variable domain (remainder filled in from reference TRBV9 and TRBJ2-1): DSGVTQTPKHLITATGQRVTLRCSPRSGDLSVYWYQQSLDQGLQFLIQYYNGEERAKGNILERFSAQQFPDLHSELNLSSLELGDSALYFCASSVGRVDEQFFGPGTRLTVL.

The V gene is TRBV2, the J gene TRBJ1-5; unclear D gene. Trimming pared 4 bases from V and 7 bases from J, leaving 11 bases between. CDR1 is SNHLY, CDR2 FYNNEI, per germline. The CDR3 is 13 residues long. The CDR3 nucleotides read TGTGCCAGCAGTGGAGATTCGGAGCAGCCCCAGCATTTT. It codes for CASSGDSEQPQHF. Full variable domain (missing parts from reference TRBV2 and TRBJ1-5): EPEVTQTPSHQVTQMGQEVILRCVPISNHLYFYWYRQILGQKVEFLVSFYNNEISEKSEIFDDQFSVERPDGSNFTLKIRSTKLEDSAMYFCASSGDSEQPQHFGDGTRLSIL.

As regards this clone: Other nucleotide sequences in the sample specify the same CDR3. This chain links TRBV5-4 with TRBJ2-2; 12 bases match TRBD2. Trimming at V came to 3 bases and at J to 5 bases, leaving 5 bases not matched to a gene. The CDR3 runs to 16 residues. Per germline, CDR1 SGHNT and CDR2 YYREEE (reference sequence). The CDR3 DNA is TGTGCCAGCAGCTCCCTAGCGGGAGGGCCGACCGGGGAGCTGTTTTTT. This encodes CASSSLAGGPTGELFF.

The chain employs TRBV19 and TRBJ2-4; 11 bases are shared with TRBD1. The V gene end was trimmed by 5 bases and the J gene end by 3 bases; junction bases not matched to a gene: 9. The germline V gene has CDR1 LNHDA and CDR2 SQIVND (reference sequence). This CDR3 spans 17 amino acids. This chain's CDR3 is CASSYGTGGVGKNIQYF. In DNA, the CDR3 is TGTGCCAGTAGTTACGGGACAGGGGGAGTCGGCAAAAACATTCAGTACTTC.

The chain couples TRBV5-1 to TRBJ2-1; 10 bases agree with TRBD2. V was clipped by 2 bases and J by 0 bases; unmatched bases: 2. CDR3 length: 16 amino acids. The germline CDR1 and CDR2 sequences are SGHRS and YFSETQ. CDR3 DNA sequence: TGCGCCAGCAGCTTCCCTAGCGGGAGCTCCTACAATGAGCAGTTCTTC. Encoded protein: CASSFPSGSSYNEQFF.

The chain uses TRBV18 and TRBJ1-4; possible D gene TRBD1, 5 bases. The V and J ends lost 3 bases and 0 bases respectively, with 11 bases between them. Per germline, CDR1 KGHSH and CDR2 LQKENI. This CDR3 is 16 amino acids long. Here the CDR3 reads CASSPRTPATNEKLFF. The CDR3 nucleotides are TGTGCCAGCTCACCTCGGACACCTGCAACTAATGAAAAACTGTTTTTT.

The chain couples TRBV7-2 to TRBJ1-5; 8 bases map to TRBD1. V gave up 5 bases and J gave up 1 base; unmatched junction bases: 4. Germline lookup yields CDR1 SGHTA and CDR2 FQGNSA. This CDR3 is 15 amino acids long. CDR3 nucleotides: TGTGCCAGCAGCCGGGACAGGCGGAGCAATCAGCCCCAGCATTTT. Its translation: CASSRDRRSNQPQHF.

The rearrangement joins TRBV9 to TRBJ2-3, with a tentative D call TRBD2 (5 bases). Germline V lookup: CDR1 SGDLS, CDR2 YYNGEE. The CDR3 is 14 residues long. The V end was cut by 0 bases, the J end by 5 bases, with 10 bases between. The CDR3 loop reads CASSVELDGDTQYF. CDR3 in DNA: TGTGCCAGCAGCGTAGAACTAGATGGAGATACGCAGTATTTT.

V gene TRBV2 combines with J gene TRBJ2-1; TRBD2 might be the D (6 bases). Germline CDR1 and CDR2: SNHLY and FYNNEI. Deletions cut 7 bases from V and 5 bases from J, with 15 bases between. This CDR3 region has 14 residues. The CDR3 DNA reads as TGTGCCAGCACCCCCCCGGGAGATAACAATGAGCAGTTCTTC. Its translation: CASTPPGDNNEQFF.

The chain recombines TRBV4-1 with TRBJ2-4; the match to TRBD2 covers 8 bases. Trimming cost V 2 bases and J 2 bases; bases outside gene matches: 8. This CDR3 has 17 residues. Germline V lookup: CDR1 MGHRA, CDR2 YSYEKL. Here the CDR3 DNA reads TGCGCCAGCAGCCAACCACGGGAGGGGTTTCCCAAAAACATTCAGTACTTC. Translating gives CASSQPREGFPKNIQYF.

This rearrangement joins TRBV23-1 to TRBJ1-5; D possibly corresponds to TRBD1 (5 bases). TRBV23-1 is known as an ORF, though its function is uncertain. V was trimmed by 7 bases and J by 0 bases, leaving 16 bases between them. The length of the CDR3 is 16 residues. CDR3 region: CASITAGPRSNQPQHF. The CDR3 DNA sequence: TGCGCCAGCATCACAGCGGGACCCCGTAGCAATCAGCCCCAGCATTTT.

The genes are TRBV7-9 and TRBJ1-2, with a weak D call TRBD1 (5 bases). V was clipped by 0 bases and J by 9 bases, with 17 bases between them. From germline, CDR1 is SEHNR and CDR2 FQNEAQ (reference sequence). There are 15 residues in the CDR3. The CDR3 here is CASSLALAGIKSYTF. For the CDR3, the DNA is TGTGCCAGCAGCTTAGCGCTGGCAGGGATTAAGAGCTACACCTTC.

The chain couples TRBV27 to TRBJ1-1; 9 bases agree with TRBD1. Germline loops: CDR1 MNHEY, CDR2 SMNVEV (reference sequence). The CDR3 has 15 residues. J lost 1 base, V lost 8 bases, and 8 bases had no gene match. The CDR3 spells CASLIHRGPNTEAFF. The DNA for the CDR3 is TGTGCCAGCCTCATTCACAGGGGGCCGAACACTGAAGCTTTCTTT.

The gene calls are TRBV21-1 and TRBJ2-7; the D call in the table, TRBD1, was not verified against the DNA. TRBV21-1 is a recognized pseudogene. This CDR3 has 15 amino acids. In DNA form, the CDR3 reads TGTGCCAGCAGCCACAGGAGAACTAACTCCTACGAGCAGTACTTC. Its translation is CASSHRRTNSYEQYF.

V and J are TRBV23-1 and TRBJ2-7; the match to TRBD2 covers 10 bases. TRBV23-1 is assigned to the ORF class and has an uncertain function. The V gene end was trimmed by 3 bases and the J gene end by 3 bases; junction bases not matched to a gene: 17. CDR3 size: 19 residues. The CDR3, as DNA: TGCGCCAGCAGTCAGGAGTTGAGTCCTAGCGGGAGTTTCGGCTACGAGCAGTACTTC. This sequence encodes CASSQELSPSGSFGYEQYF.

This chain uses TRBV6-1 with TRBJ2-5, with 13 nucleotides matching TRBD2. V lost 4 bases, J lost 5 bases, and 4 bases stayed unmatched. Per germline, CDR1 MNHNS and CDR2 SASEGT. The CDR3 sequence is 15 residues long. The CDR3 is CASSGGGLAGETQYF. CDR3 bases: TGTGCCAGCAGTGGGGGGGGACTAGCGGGGGAGACCCAGTACTTC.

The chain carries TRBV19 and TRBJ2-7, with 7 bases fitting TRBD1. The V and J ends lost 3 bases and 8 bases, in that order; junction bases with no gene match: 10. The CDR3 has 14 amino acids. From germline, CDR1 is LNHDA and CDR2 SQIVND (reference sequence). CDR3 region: CASSILFTGEQQYF. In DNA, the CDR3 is TGTGCCAGTAGTATTTTATTCACAGGGGAACAGCAGTACTTC.

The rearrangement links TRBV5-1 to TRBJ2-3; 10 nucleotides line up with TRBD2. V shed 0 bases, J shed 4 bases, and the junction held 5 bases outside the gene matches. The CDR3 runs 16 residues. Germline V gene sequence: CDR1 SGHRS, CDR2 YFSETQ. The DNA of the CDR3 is TGCGCCAGCAGCTTGGGTGCTAGCGGGAGTGCAGATACGCAGTATTTT. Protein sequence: CASSLGASGSADTQYF.

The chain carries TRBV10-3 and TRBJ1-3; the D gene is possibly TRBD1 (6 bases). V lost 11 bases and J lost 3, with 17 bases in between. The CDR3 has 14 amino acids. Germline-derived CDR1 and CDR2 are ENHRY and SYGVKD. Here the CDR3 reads CASNPGGLGNTIYF. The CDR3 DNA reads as TGTGCCTCTAACCCGGGGGGGCTTGGAAACACCATATATTTT.